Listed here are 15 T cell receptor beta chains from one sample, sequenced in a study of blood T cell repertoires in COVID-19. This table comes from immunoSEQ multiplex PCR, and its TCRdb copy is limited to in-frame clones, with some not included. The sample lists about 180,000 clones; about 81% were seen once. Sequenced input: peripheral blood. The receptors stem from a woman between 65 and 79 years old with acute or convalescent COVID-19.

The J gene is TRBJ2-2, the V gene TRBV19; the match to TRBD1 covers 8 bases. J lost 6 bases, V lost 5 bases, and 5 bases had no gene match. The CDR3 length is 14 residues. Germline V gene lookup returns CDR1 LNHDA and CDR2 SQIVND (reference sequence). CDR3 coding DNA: TGTGCCAGTAGTCGGGGACAGGCATCCGGGGAGCTGTTTTTT. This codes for CASSRGQASGELFF.

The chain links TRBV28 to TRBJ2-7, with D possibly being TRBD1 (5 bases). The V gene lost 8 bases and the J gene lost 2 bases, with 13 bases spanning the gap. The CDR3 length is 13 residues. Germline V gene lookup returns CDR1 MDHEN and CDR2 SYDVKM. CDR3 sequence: CASARQSPYEQYF. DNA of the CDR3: TGTGCCAGCGCTAGACAGTCTCCCTACGAGCAGTACTTC.

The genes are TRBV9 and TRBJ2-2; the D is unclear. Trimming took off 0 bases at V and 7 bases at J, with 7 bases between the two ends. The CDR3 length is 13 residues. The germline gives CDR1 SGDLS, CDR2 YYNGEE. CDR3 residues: CASSVATLGELFF. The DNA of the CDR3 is TGTGCCAGCAGCGTAGCTACGCTCGGGGAGCTGTTTTTT.

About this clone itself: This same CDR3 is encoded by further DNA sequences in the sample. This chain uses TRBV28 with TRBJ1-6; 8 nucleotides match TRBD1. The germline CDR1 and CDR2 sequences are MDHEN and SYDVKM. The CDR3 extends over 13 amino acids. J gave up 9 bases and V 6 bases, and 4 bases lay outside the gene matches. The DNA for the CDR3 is TGTGCCAGCAGCCCGGACAGGGTTTCACCCCTCCACTTT. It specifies CASSPDRVSPLHF.

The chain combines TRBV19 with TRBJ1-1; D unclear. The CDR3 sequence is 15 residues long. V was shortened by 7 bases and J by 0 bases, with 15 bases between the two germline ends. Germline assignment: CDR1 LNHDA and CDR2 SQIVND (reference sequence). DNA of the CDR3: TGTGCCAGTATGGAGGGTCTGAGGGTGAACACTGAAGCTTTCTTT. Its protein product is CASMEGLRVNTEAFF.

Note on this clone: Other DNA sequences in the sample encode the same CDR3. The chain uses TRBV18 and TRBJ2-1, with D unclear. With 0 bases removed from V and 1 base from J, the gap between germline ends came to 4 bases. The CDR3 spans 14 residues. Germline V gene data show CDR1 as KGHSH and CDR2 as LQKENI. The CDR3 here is CASSPPASYNEQFF. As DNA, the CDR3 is TGTGCCAGCTCACCACCTGCGTCCTACAATGAGCAGTTCTTC.

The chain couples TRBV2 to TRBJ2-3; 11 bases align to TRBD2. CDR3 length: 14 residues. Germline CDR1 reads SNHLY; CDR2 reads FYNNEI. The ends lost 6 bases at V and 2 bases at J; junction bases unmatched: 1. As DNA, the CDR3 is TGTGCCAGCAGGACTAGCGGGATCACAGATACGCAGTATTTT. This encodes CASRTSGITDTQYF.

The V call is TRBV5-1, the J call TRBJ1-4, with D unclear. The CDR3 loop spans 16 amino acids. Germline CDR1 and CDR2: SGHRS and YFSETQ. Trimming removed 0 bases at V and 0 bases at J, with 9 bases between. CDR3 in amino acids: CASSLGPGTTNEKLFF. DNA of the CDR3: TGCGCCAGCAGCTTGGGACCCGGGACAACTAATGAAAAACTGTTTTTT.

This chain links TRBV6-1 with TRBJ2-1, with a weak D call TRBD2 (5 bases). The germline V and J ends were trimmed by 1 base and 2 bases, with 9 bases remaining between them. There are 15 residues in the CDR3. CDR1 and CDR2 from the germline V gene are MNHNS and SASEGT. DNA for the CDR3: TGTGCCAGCAGTGAAGATGGGGAGCCCTACAATGAGCAGTTCTTC. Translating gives CASSEDGEPYNEQFF.

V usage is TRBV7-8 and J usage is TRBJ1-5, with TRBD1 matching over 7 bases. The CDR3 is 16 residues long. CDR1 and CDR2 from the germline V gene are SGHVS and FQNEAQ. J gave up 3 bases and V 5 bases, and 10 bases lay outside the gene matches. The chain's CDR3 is CASSPLQGSLNQPQHF. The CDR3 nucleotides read TGTGCCAGCAGCCCTTTACAGGGGAGCCTCAATCAGCCCCAGCATTTT.

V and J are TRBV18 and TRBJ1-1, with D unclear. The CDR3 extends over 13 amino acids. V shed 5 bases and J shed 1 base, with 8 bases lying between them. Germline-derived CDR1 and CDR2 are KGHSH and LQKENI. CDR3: CASSSVGNTEAFF. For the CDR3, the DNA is TGTGCCAGCTCATCGGTCGGGAACACTGAAGCTTTCTTT.

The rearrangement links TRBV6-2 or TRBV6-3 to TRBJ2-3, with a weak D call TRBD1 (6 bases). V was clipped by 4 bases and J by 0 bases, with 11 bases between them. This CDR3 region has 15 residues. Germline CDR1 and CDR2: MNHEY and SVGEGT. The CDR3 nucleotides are TGTGCCAGCAGTTCCTACAGGGCTAGCACAGATACGCAGTATTTT. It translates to CASSSYRASTDTQYF.

CDR3 sequence (DNA): TGTGCCAGCAGCCTCGCCCGGGAAAAACTGTTTTTT. It encodes CASSLAREKLFF. V usage is TRBV6-2 or TRBV6-3 and J usage is TRBJ1-4; D is unclear. Germline values: CDR1 MNHEY, CDR2 SVGEGT. CDR3 length: 12 residues. Trimming pared 6 bases from V and 8 bases from J, leaving 10 bases between.

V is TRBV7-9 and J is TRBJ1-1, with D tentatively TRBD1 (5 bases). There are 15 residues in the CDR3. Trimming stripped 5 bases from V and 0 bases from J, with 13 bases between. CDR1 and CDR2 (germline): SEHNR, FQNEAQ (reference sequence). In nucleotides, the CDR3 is TGTGCCAGCAGCCCTATCAGGGATCTGAACACTGAAGCTTTCTTT. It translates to CASSPIRDLNTEAFF. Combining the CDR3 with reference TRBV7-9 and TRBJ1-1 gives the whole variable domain DTGVSQNPRHKITKRGQNVTFRCDPISEHNRLYWYRQTLGQGPEFLTYFQNEAQLEKSRLLSDRFSAERPKGSFSTLEIQRTEQGDSAMYLCASSPIRDLNTEAFFGQGTRLTVV.

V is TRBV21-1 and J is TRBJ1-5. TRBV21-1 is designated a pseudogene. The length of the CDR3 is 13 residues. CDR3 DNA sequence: TGTGCCAGCAACTATCGGGGGAATCAGCCCCAGCATTTT. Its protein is CASNYRGNQPQHF.